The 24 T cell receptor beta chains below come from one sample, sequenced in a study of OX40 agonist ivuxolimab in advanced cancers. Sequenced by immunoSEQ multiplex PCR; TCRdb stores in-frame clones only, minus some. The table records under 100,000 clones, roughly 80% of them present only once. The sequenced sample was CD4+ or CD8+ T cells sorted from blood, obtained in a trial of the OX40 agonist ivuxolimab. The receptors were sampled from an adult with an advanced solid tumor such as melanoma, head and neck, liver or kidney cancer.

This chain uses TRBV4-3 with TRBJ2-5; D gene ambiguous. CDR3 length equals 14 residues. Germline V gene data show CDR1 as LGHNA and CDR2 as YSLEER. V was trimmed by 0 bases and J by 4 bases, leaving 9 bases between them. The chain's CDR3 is CASSQDSRRETQYF. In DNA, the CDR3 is TGCGCCAGCAGCCAAGACAGCCGGAGAGAGACCCAGTACTTC.

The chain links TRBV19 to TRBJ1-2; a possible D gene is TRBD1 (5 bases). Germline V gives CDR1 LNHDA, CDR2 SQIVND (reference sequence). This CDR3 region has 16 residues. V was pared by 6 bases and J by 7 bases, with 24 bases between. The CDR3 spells CASSGTRAKVVGGYTF. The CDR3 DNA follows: TGTGCCAGTAGCGGAACCAGGGCCAAGGTTGTGGGTGGCTACACCTTC.

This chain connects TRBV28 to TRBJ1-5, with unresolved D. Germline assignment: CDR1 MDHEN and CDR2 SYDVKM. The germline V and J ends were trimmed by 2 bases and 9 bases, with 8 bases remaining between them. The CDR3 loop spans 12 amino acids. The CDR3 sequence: CASSLPPGPQHF. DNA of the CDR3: TGTGCCAGCAGTTTACCCCCAGGGCCCCAGCATTTT.

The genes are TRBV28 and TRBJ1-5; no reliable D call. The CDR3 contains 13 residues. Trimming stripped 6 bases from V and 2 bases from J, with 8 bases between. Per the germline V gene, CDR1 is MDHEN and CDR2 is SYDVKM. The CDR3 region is CASRYIGNQPQHF. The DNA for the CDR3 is TGTGCCAGCAGGTATATTGGCAATCAGCCCCAGCATTTT. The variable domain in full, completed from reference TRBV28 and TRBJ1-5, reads DVKVTQSSRYLVKRTGEKVFLECVQDMDHENMFWYRQDPGLGLRLIYFSYDVKMKEKGDIPEGYSVSREKKERFSLILESASTNQTSMYLCASRYIGNQPQHFGDGTRLSIL.

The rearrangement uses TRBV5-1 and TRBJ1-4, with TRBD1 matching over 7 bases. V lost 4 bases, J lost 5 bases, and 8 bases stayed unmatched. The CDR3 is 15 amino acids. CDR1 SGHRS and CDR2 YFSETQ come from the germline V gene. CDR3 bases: TGCGCCAGCAGCCCCGGGACAGCGACAAATGAAAAACTGTTTTTT. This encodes CASSPGTATNEKLFF.

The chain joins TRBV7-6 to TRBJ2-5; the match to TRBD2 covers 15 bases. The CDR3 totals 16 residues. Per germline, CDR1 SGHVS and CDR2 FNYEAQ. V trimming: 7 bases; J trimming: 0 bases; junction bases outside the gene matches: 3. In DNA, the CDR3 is TGTGCCAGCAAAGGGACTAGCGGGGGGTACCAAGAGACCCAGTACTTC. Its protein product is CASKGTSGGYQETQYF.

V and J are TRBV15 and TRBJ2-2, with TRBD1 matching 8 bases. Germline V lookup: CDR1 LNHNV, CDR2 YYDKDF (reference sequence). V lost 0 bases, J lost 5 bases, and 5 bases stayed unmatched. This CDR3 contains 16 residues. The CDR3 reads CATSRDPRQGTGELFF. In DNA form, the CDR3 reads TGTGCCACCAGCAGAGATCCACGACAGGGGACCGGGGAGCTGTTTTTT.

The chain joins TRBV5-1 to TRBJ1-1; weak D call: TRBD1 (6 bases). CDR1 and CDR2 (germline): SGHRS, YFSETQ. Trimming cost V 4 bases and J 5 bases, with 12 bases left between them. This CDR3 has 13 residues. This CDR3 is CASSPGGATEAFF. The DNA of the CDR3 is TGCGCCAGCAGCCCCGGGGGGGCGACTGAAGCTTTCTTT.

The CDR3 loop is CASSRRTGGLAGELFF. CDR3 DNA sequence: TGTGCCAGCAGTCGTCGGACAGGGGGCTTGGCCGGGGAGCTGTTTTTT. The rearrangement joins TRBV28 to TRBJ2-2, with 11 bases lining up with TRBD1. V shed 5 bases and J 6 bases; nucleotides not matched to a gene: 8. The CDR3 consists of 16 residues. Looked up from germline, CDR1 is MDHEN and CDR2 is SYDVKM.

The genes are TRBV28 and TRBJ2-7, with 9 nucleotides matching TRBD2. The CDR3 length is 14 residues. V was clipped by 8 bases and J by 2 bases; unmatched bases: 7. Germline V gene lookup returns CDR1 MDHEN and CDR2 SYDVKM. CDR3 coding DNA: TGTGCCAGCTATCGCGGGGGGGCACCCTACGAGCAGTACTTC. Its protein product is CASYRGGAPYEQYF.

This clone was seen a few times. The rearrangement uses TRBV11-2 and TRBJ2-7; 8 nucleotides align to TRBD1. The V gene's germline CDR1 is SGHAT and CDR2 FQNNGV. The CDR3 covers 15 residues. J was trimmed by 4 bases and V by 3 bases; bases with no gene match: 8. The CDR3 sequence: CASSFSDRAWYEQYF. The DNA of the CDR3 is TGTGCCAGCAGCTTTTCGGACAGGGCTTGGTACGAGCAGTACTTC.

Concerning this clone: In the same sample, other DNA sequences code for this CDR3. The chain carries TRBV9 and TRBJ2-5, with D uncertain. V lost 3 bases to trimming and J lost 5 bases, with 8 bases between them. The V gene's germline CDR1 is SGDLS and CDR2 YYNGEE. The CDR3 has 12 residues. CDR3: CASSAPGETQYF. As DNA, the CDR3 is TGTGCCAGCAGCGCCCCCGGGGAGACCCAGTACTTC.

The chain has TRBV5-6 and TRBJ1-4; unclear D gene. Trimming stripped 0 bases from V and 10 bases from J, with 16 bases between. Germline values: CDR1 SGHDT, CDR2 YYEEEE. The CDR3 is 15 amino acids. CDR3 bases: TGTGCCAGCAGCTTGGCGACAAGCCTAGTTGGAAAACTGTTTTTT. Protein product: CASSLATSLVGKLFF.

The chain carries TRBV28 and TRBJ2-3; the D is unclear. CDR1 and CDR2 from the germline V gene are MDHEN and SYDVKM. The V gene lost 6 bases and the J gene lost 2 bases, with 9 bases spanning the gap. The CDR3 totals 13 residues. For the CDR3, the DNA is TGTGCCAGCAGCTCGCACATCACAGATACGCAGTATTTT. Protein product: CASSSHITDTQYF.

CDR3 bases: TGCAGCGTTGAGGGGGGCTCCGAGCAGTACTTC. Protein product: CSVEGGSEQYF. The rearrangement links TRBV29-1 to TRBJ2-7; either TRBD1 or TRBD2 may supply D (6 bases each). Germline CDR1 reads SQVTM; CDR2 reads ANQGSEA. V gave up 3 bases and J gave up 6 bases, with 9 bases separating them. The length of the CDR3 is 11 residues.

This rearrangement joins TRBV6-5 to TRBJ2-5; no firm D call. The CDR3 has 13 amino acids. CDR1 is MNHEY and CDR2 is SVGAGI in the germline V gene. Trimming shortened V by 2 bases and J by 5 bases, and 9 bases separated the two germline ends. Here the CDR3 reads CASSYPPRETQYF. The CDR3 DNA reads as TGTGCCAGCAGTTACCCCCCTCGCGAGACCCAGTACTTC.

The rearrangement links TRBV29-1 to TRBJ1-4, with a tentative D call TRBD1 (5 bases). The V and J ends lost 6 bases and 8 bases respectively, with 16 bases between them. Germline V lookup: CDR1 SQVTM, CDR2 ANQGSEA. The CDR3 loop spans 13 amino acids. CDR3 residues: CSVLRGGDEKLFF. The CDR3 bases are TGCAGCGTCCTCCGGGGGGGGGACGAAAAACTGTTTTTT.

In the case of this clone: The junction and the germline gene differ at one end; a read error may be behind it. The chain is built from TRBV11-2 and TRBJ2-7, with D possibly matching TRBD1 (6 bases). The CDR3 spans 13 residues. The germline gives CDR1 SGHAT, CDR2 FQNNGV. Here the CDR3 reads CASSSTGSLAVNF. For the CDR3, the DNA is TGTGCCAGCAGCTCTACAGGGAGTTTGGCCGTCAACTTC.

The DNA for the CDR3 is TGTGCCAGCAGCCAACTGGGGGTGGCTGAAGCTTTCTTT. It is translated as CASSQLGVAEAFF. This chain connects TRBV6-1 to TRBJ1-1; possibly TRBD1 for D (5 bases). CDR3 length: 13 amino acids. Germline loops: CDR1 MNHNS, CDR2 SASEGT. V shed 6 bases and J shed 6 bases, with 14 bases lying between them.

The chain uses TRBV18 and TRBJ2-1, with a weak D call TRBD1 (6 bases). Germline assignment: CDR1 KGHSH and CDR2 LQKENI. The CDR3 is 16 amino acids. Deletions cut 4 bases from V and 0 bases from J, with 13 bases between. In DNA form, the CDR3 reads TGTGCCAGCTCACGAGGGGGTGAGGGCTCCTACAATGAGCAGTTCTTC. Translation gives CASSRGGEGSYNEQFF.

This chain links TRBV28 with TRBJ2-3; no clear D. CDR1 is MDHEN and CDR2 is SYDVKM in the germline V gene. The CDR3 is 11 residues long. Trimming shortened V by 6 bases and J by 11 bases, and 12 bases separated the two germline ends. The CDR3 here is CASSRPSGQYF. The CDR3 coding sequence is TGTGCCAGCAGCCGCCCTTCTGGGCAGTATTTT.

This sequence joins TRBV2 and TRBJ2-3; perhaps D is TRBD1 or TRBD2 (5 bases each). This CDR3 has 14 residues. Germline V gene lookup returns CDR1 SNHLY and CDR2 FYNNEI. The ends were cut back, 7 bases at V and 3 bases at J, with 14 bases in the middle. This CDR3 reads CASMGERWTDTQYF. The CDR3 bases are TGTGCCAGCATGGGGGAGAGGTGGACAGATACGCAGTATTTT.

This chain's CDR3 is CASSLGLAGLETQYF. In DNA, the CDR3 is TGTGCCAGCAGCTTAGGACTAGCGGGGTTGGAGACCCAGTACTTC. The chain links TRBV7-2 to TRBJ2-5; 11 bases are shared with TRBD2. This CDR3 is 15 amino acids long. CDR1 is SGHTA, CDR2 FQGNSA, per germline. With V trimmed by 1 base and J by 5 bases, 3 bases remained unmatched.

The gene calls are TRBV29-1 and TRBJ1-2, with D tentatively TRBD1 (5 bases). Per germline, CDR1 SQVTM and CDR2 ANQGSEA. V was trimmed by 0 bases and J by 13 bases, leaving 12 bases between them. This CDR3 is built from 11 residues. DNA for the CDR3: TGCAGCGTTGAAGAAAGCAGGGCTAGCACCTTC. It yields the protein CSVEESRASTF.